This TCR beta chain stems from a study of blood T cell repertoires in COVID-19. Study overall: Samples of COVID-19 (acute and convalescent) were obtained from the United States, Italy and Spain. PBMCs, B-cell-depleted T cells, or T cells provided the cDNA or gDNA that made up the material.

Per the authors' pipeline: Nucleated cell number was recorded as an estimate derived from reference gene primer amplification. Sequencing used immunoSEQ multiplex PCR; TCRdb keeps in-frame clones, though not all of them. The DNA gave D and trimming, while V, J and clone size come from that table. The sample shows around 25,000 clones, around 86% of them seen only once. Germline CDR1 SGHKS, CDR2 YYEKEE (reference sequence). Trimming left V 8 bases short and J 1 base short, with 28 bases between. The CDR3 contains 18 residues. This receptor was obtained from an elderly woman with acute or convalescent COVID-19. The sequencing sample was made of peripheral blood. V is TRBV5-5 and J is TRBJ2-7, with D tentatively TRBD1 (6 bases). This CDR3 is CASSIVIQDQGPSYEQYF. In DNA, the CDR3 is TGTGCCAGTTCGATTGTGATTCAAGACCAGGGGCCATCCTACGAGCAGTACTTC.